Sequencing of this T cell receptor beta chain was carried out in a study of T cells after yellow fever vaccination. This clonotype was detected only a few times. V lost 0 bases, J lost 0 bases, and 18 bases lay in between. This CDR3 contains 18 residues. The germline CDR1 and CDR2 sequences are MGHRA and YSYEKL. Synthesis of TCR cDNA relied on 5'RACE template switching, which attached a universal primer site and UMIs. TCRdb redid the calling of the 5' RACE reads with MiXCR, one entry per CDR3 protein. Among 450,000 to 550,000 distinct CDR3 sequences, roughly a fifth were seen once, and the ten largest hold roughly a sixth.

Material: PBMCs, obtained roughly 20 days after the first yellow fever vaccination. V gene TRBV4-1 combines with J gene TRBJ2-7; either TRBD1 or TRBD2 may supply D (5 bases each). This receptor was identified in a man between 18 and 35 years old who received the YFV17D yellow fever vaccine. The CDR3 spells CASSQDLPRRDGSYEQYF. In nucleotides, the CDR3 is TGCGCCAGCAGCCAAGATCTCCCCAGAAGGGACGGCTCCTACGAGCAGTACTTC.